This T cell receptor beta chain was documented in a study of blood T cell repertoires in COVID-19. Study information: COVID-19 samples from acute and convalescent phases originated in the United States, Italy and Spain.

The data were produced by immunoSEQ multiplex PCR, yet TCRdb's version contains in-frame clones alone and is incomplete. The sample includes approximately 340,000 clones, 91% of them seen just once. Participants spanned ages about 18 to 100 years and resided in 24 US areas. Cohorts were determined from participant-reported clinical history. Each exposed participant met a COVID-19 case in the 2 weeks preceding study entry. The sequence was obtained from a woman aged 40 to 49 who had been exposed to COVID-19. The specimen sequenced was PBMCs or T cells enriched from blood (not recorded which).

CDR3 loop: CASSRIRGRGTEAFF. The CDR3 DNA reads as TGTGCCAGTAGCCGGATCAGAGGGAGGGGCACTGAAGCTTTCTTT. The chain uses TRBV19 and TRBJ1-1, with D possibly matching TRBD1 (5 bases). The CDR3 covers 15 residues. In germline, CDR1 is LNHDA, CDR2 SQIVND (reference sequence). Trimming took off 6 bases at V and 4 bases at J, with 18 bases between the two ends.